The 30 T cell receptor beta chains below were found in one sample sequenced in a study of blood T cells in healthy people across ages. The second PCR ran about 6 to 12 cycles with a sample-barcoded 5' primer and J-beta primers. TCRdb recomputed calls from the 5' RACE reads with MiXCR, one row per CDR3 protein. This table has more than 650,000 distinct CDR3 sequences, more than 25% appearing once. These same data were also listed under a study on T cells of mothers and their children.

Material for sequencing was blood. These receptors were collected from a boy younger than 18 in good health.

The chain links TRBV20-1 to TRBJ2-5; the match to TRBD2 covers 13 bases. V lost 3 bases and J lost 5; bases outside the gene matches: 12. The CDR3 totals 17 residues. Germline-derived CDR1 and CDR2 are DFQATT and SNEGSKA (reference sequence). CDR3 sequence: CSARSFGTSGIGETQYF. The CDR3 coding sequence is TGCAGTGCTAGGAGTTTCGGGACTAGCGGGATAGGGGAGACCCAGTACTTC.

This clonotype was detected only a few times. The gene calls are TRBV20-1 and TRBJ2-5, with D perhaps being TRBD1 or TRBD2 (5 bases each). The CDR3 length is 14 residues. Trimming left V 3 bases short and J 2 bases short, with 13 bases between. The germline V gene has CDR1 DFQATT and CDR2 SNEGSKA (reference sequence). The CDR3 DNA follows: TGCAGTGCTAGTAGAGGGGATCGTCAAGAGACCCAGTACTTC. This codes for CSASRGDRQETQYF.

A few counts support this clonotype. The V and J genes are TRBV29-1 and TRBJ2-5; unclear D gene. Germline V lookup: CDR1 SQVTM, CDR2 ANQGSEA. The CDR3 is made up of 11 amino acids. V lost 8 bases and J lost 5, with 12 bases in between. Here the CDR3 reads CSLSEMETQYF. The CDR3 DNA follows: TGCAGCCTCTCCGAGATGGAGACCCAGTACTTC.

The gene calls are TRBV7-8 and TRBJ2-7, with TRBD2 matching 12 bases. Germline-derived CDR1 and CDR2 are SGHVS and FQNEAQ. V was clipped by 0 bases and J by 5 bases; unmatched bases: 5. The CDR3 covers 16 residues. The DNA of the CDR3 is TGTGCCAGCAGCTTAGCTCTAGCGGGGGGGTCCCACGAGCAGTACTTC. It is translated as CASSLALAGGSHEQYF.

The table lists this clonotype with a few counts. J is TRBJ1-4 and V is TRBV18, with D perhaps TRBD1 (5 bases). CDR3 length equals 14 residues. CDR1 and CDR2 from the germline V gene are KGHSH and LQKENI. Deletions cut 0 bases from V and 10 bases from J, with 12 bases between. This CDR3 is CASSPPGRQGKLFF. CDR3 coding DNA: TGTGCCAGCTCACCACCGGGACGGCAGGGAAAACTGTTTTTT. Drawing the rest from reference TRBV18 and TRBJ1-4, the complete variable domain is NAGVMQNPRHLVRRRGQEARLRCSPMKGHSHVYWYRQLPEEGLKFMVYLQKENIIDESGMPKERFSAEFPKEGPSILRIQQVVRGDSAAYFCASSPPGRQGKLFFGSGTQLSVL.

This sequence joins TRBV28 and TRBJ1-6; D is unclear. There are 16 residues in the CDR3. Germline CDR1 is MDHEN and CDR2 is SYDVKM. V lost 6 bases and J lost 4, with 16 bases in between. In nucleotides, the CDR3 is TGTGCCAGCAGCTGGGATGGGGAGGCATATAATTCACCCCTCCACTTT. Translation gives CASSWDGEAYNSPLHF.

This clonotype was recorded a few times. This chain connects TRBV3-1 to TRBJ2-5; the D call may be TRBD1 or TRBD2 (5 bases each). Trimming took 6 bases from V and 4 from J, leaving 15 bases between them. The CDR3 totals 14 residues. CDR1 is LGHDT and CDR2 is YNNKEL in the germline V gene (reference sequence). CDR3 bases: TGTGCCAGCAGTCAGGGACCTAAAGGAGAGACCCAGTACTTC. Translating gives CASSQGPKGETQYF.

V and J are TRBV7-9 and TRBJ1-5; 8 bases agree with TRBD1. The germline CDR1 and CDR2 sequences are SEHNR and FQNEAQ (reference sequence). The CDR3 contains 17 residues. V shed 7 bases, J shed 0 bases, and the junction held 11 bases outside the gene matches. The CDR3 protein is CASNPDRQGNSNQPQHF. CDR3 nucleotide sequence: TGTGCCAGCAACCCCGATAGACAGGGGAATAGCAATCAGCCCCAGCATTTT.

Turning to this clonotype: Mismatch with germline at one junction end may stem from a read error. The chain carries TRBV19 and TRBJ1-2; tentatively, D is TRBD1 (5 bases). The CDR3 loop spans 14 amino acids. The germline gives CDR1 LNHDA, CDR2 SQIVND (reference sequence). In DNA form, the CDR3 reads TGTGCCAGTAGCTTAACAGGTTGGGACTATGGCTACACTTTC. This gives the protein CASSLTGWDYGYTF.

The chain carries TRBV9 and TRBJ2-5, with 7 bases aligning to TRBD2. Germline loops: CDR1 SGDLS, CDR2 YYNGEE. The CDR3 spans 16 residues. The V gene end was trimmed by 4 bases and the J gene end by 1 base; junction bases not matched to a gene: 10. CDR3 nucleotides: TGTGCCAGCAGCCCAGGTGCGGGGGTCCTCCAAGAGACCCAGTACTTC. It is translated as CASSPGAGVLQETQYF.

In DNA form, the CDR3 reads TGCGCCAGCAGCCGGGTTACAGGGGGAGAGACCCAGTACTTC. Translating it yields CASSRVTGGETQYF. This sequence joins TRBV4-1 and TRBJ2-5; 8 bases match TRBD1. With V trimmed by 4 bases and J by 4 bases, 5 bases remained unmatched. Germline V gene lookup returns CDR1 MGHRA and CDR2 YSYEKL. This CDR3 has 14 amino acids.

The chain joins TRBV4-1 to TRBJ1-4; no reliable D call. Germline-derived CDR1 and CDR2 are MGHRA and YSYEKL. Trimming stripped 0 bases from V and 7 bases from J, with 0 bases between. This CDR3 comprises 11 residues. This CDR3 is CASSQDEKLFF. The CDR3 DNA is TGCGCCAGCAGCCAAGATGAAAAACTGTTTTTT.

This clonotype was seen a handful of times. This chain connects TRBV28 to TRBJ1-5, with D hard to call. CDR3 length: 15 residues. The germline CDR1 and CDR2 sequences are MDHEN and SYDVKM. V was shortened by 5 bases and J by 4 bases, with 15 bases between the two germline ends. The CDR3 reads CASSLPRGTNQPQHF. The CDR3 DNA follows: TGTGCCAGCAGTCTCCCCCGGGGAACAAATCAGCCCCAGCATTTT.

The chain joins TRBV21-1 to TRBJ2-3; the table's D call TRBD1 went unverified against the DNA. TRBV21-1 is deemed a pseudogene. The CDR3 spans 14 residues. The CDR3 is CASSKQGAADTQYF. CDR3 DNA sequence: TGTGCCAGCAGCAAACAGGGGGCGGCGGATACGCAGTATTTT.

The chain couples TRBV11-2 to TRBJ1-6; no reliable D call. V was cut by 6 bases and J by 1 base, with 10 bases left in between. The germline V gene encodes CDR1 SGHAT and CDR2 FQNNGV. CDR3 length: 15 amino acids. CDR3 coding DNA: TGTGCCAGCAGAGGCTGGGGTTCCTATAATTCACCCCTCCACTTT. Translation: CASRGWGSYNSPLHF.

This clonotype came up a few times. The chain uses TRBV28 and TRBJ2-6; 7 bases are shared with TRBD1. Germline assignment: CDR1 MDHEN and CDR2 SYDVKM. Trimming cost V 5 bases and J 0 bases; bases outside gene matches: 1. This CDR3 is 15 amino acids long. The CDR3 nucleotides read TGTGCCAGCAGTACAGGGGCCTCTGGGGCCAACGTCCTGACTTTC. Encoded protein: CASSTGASGANVLTF.

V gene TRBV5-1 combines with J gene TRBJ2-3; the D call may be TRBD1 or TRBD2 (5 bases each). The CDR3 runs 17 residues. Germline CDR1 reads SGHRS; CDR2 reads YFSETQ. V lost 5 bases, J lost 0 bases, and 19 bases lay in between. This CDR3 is CASSAGSGPTSTDTQYF. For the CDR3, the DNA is TGCGCCAGCAGTGCCGGGTCGGGGCCGACTAGCACAGATACGCAGTATTTT.

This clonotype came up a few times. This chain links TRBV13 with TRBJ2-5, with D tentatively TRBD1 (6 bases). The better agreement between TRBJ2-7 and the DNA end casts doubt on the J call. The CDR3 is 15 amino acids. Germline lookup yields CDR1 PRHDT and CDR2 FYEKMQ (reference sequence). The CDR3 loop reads CASSPHRQGNYEQYF. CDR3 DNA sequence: TGTGCCAGCAGCCCCCATCGGCAGGGGAACTACGAGCAGTACTTC.

CDR3 in amino acids: CASSPGGGLPQHF. CDR3 bases: TGTGCCAGCAGCCCCGGTGGAGGACTGCCCCAGCATTTT. The V and J genes are TRBV12-3 or TRBV12-4 and TRBJ1-5; no clear D gene. Trimming cost V 6 bases and J 9 bases, with 15 bases left between them. CDR3 length: 13 residues.

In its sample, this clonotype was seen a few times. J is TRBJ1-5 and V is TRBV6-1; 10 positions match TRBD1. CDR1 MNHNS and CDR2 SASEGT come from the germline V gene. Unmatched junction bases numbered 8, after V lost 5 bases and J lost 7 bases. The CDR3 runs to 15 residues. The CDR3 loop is CASSSGQGMGQPQHF. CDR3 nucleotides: TGTGCCAGCAGTTCGGGACAGGGGATGGGGCAGCCCCAGCATTTT.

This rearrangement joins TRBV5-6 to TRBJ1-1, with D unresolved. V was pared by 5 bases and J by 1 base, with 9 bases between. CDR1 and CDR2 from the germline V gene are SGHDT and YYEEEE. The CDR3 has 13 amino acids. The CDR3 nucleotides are TGTGCCAGCAGGGCCCAGCAGAACACTGAAGCTTTCTTT. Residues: CASRAQQNTEAFF.

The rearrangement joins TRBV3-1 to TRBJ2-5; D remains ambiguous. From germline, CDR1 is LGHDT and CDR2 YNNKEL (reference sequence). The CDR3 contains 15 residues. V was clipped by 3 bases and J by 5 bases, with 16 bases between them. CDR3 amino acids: CASSQESRSWETQYF. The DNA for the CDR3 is TGTGCCAGCAGCCAGGAATCCCGGTCGTGGGAGACCCAGTACTTC.

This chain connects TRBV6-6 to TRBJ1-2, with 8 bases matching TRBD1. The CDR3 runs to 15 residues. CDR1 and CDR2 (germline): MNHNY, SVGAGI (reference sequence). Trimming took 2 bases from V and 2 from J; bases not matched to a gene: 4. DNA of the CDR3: TGTGCCAGCAGTTACCCAGGACAGGGCAACTATGGCTACACCTTC. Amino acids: CASSYPGQGNYGYTF.

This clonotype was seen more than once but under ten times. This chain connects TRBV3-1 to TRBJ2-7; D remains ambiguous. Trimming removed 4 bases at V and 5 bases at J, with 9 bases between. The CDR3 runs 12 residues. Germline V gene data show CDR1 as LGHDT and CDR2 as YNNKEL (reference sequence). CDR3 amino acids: CASSPVGNEQYF. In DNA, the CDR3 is TGTGCCAGCAGCCCTGTGGGAAACGAGCAGTACTTC.

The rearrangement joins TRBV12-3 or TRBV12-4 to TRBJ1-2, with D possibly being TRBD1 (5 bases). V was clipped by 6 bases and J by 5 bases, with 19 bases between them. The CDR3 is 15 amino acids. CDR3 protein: CASSRYGTAHYGYTF. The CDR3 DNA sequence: TGTGCCAGCAGCCGATACGGGACCGCCCATTATGGCTACACCTTC.

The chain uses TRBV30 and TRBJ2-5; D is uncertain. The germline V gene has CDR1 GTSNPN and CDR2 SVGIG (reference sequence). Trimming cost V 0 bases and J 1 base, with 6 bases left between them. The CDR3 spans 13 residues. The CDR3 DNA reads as TGTGCCTGGAGTGTATACGCCCAAGAGACCCAGTACTTC. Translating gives CAWSVYAQETQYF.

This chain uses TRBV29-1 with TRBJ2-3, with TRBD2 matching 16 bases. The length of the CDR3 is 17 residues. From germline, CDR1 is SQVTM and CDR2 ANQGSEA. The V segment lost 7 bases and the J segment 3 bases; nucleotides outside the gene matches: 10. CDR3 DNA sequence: TGCAGCGCCGCAGGGACTAGCGGGGGGGCGAGAACAGATACGCAGTATTTT. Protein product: CSAAGTSGGARTDTQYF.

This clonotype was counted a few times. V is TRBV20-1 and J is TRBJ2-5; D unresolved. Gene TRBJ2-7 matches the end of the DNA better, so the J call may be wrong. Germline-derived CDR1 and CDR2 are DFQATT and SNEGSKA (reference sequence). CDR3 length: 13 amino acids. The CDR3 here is CSALSEPSYEQYF. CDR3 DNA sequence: TGCAGTGCTTTATCGGAACCTTCCTACGAGCAGTACTTC.

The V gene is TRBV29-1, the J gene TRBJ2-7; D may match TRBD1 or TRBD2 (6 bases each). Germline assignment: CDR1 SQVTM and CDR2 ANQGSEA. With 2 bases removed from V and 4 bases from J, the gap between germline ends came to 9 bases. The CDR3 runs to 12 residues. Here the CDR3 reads CSVEIGGYEQYF. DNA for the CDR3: TGCAGCGTTGAAATAGGGGGGTACGAGCAGTACTTC.

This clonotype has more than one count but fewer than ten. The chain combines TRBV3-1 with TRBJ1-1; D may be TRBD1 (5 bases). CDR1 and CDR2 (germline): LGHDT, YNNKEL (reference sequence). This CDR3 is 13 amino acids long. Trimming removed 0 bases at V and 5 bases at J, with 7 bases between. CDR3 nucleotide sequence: TGTGCCAGCAGCCAAGATCAGGGAACTGAAGCTTTCTTT. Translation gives CASSQDQGTEAFF.